One and the same sample provided the 24 T cell receptor beta chains below, sequenced in a study of a mutant IDH1 vaccine in newly diagnosed glioma. Using immunoSEQ multiplex PCR, the repertoire was profiled, and TCRdb retains in-frame clones only, with some absent. Of under 70,000 clones in the sample, 75% to 90% were seen once. For these receptors, no antigen is known. Time point meaning: week 23, last vaccination. Doses of 300 ug of mutant IDH1 20-mer peptide were given with topical imiquimod. The starting material was PBMCs, obtained from a glioma patient whose treatment included an IDH1 peptide vaccine. These receptors all stem from a man between 18 and 35 years old with glioma.

This clone was seen a handful of times. The rearrangement joins TRBV18 to TRBJ1-1; TRBD1 is a possible D gene (6 bases). V gave up 6 bases and J gave up 4 bases, with 18 bases separating them. Germline V gives CDR1 KGHSH, CDR2 LQKENI. This CDR3 region has 15 residues. CDR3 DNA: TGTGCCAGCTCCCCCGGAGGGGGTTTTGCCACTGAAGCTTTCTTT. Protein product: CASSPGGGFATEAFF.

This clone occurred a few times. The rearrangement joins TRBV19 to TRBJ1-2; D gene ambiguous. Trimming stripped 5 bases from V and 8 bases from J, with 12 bases between. The germline gives CDR1 LNHDA, CDR2 SQIVND (reference sequence). The CDR3 is 12 residues long. CDR3 DNA sequence: TGTGCCAGTAGTTTCGGACCCGGCGGCTACACCTTC. Amino acid sequence: CASSFGPGGYTF.

The DNA for the CDR3 is TGTGCCAGTAGTCCCTCGGCGGGGGACTCCTACGAGCAGTACTTC. As protein: CASSPSAGDSYEQYF. This rearrangement joins TRBV19 to TRBJ2-7; 7 bases are shared with TRBD2. The germline CDR1 and CDR2 sequences are LNHDA and SQIVND (reference sequence). This CDR3 region has 15 residues. V gave up 5 bases and J gave up 0 bases; unmatched junction bases: 7.

A word on this clone: Germline is not matched at one junction end, which may reflect a read error. The chain has TRBV19 and TRBJ1-1; 8 bases are a match to TRBD1. The CDR3 is made up of 15 amino acids. CDR1 and CDR2 from the germline V gene are LNHDA and SQIVND (reference sequence). Written as DNA, the CDR3 is TGTGCCAGTAGTGTAGACAGGGGCATTTACACTGAAGCTTTCTTT. Translated: CASSVDRGIYTEAFF.

The chain carries TRBV30 and TRBJ1-1, with 8 nucleotides matching TRBD1. Germline V lookup: CDR1 GTSNPN, CDR2 SVGIG (reference sequence). J gave up 1 base and V 0 bases, and 7 bases lay outside the gene matches. The CDR3 runs 16 residues. This CDR3 reads CAWSVRVGQGNTEAFF. The CDR3 coding sequence is TGTGCCTGGAGTGTAAGGGTCGGACAGGGGAACACTGAAGCTTTCTTT.

The rearrangement joins TRBV7-9 to TRBJ2-7; 9 bases fit TRBD1. CDR1 SEHNR and CDR2 FQNEAQ come from the germline V gene (reference sequence). CDR3 length: 14 residues. Trimming took 5 bases from V and 3 from J; bases not matched to a gene: 5. The CDR3 here is CASSIPGQGYEQYF. The CDR3 DNA is TGTGCCAGCAGCATACCGGGACAGGGCTACGAGCAGTACTTC. Together with reference TRBV7-9 and TRBJ2-7, the CDR3 gives the full variable domain: DTGVSQNPRHKITKRGQNVTFRCDPISEHNRLYWYRQTLGQGPEFLTYFQNEAQLEKSRLLSDRFSAERPKGSFSTLEIQRTEQGDSAMYLCASSIPGQGYEQYFGPGTRLTVT.

The J gene is TRBJ1-1, the V gene TRBV18, with D hard to call. Germline CDR1 is KGHSH and CDR2 is LQKENI. The CDR3 totals 13 residues. The V and J ends lost 8 bases and 0 bases respectively, with 10 bases between them. The CDR3 reads CASLPAVNTEAFF. CDR3 nucleotides: TGTGCCAGCCTACCAGCAGTGAACACTGAAGCTTTCTTT. The whole variable domain, remainder taken from reference TRBV18 and TRBJ1-1, is NAGVMQNPRHLVRRRGQEARLRCSPMKGHSHVYWYRQLPEEGLKFMVYLQKENIIDESGMPKERFSAEFPKEGPSILRIQQVVRGDSAAYFCASLPAVNTEAFFGQGTRLTVV.

This sequence joins TRBV5-8 and TRBJ2-5; the D gene is possibly TRBD2 (5 bases). The ends were cut back, 1 base at V and 3 bases at J, with 10 bases in the middle. The length of the CDR3 is 14 residues. Germline V gives CDR1 SGHTS, CDR2 YDEGEE. The CDR3 nucleotides are TGTGCCAGCAGCTTGACTAGTAAGGAAGAGACCCAGTACTTC. It is translated as CASSLTSKEETQYF.

The V gene is TRBV19, the J gene TRBJ1-6; D not certain. From germline, CDR1 is LNHDA and CDR2 SQIVND (reference sequence). V was clipped by 3 bases and J by 10 bases, with 16 bases between them. The CDR3 runs 15 residues. The CDR3 loop is CASSIFALESSPLHF. CDR3 DNA: TGTGCCAGTAGTATTTTTGCCCTTGAGTCCTCACCCCTCCACTTT.

The CDR3 sequence: CASSLVGTGVNTEAFF. The CDR3 DNA sequence: TGTGCCAGCAGCTTAGTCGGGACAGGGGTAAACACTGAAGCTTTCTTT. V gene TRBV7-2 combines with J gene TRBJ1-1, with 10 bases identical to TRBD1. Germline V gene sequence: CDR1 SGHTA, CDR2 FQGNSA. There are 16 residues in the CDR3. V gave up 1 base and J gave up 2 bases; unmatched junction bases: 4.

This chain links TRBV15 with TRBJ2-2, with D maybe TRBD1 (5 bases). The CDR3 is 13 amino acids. CDR1 is LNHNV and CDR2 is YYDKDF in the germline V gene (reference sequence). V was cut by 3 bases and J by 11 bases, with 13 bases left in between. DNA of the CDR3: TGTGCCACCAGCAGGGATACAGGTCCTGAGCTGTTTTTT. Its translation is CATSRDTGPELFF.

The chain is built from TRBV4-2 and TRBJ2-3; tentative D call: TRBD2 (6 bases). The CDR3 is 16 amino acids. The germline CDR1 and CDR2 sequences are LGHNA and YNFKEQ. Trimming removed 1 base at V and 4 bases at J, with 15 bases between. The CDR3 DNA reads as TGTGCCAGCAGCCAAGTTACTAGCTTGGGCCCAGATACGCAGTATTTT. Translation: CASSQVTSLGPDTQYF.

This chain links TRBV9 with TRBJ2-1; D gene unclear. The CDR3 runs to 16 residues. V lost 1 base and J 5 bases, leaving 16 bases between the germline ends. Germline V lookup: CDR1 SGDLS, CDR2 YYNGEE. CDR3: CASSVLSGNPHNEQFF. CDR3 bases: TGTGCCAGCAGCGTACTTTCTGGTAACCCCCACAATGAGCAGTTCTTC.

The chain combines TRBV9 with TRBJ1-2; D possibly corresponds to TRBD1 (6 bases). This CDR3 has 15 amino acids. The ends were cut back, 2 bases at V and 1 base at J, with 12 bases in the middle. Germline CDR1 SGDLS, CDR2 YYNGEE. CDR3 residues: CASSVGGGGNYGYTF. In DNA form, the CDR3 reads TGTGCCAGCAGCGTCGGGGGCGGGGGTAACTATGGCTACACCTTC.

V usage is TRBV19 and J usage is TRBJ1-2; no definite D call. Trimming took 9 bases from V and 4 from J, leaving 15 bases between them. Germline CDR1 is LNHDA and CDR2 is SQIVND (reference sequence). The CDR3 covers 13 residues. CDR3 sequence: CASSFTPGYGYTF. The DNA of the CDR3 is TGTGCCAGCTCTTTTACACCAGGCTATGGCTACACCTTC.

The chain is built from TRBV5-1 and TRBJ2-5, with a possible D match to TRBD1 (6 bases). Trimming left V 0 bases short and J 4 bases short, with 13 bases between. CDR1 SGHRS and CDR2 YFSETQ come from the germline V gene. This CDR3 spans 15 amino acids. The DNA for the CDR3 is TGCGCCAGCAGCTTGGTACAGGGTGTAGGAGAGACCCAGTACTTC. Amino acid sequence: CASSLVQGVGETQYF.

This clone was observed once. The rearrangement joins TRBV6-5 to TRBJ1-6, with D perhaps TRBD1 (5 bases). The germline CDR1 and CDR2 sequences are MNHEY and SVGAGI. Trimming removed 7 bases at V and 5 bases at J, with 15 bases between. The CDR3 is 15 residues long. The CDR3 bases are TGTGCCAGCACTTATTACGGGACGGATAATTCACCCCTCCACTTT. Amino acids: CASTYYGTDNSPLHF.

There are a few counts of this clone. V is TRBV20-1 and J is TRBJ1-1; D gene uncertain. The V end was cut by 2 bases, the J end by 5 bases, with 6 bases between. The CDR3 extends over 11 amino acids. The germline V gene encodes CDR1 DFQATT and CDR2 SNEGSKA (reference sequence). The CDR3 loop reads CSARSGTEAFF. DNA of the CDR3: TGCAGTGCTAGAAGTGGGACTGAAGCTTTCTTT.

This clone came up once. The chain has TRBV27 and TRBJ2-7; D unclear. Germline V lookup: CDR1 MNHEY, CDR2 SMNVEV (reference sequence). Trimming left V 8 bases short and J 4 bases short, with 9 bases between. CDR3 size: 11 residues. CDR3 in DNA: TGTGCCAGCGGGAATTTGTACGAGCAGTACTTC. It codes for CASGNLYEQYF.

The rearrangement joins TRBV30 to TRBJ1-2; D uncertain. The CDR3 spans 13 residues. V was pared by 2 bases and J by 4 bases, with 11 bases between. Germline CDR1 and CDR2: GTSNPN and SVGIG (reference sequence). The CDR3 reads CAWSRVALYGYTF. CDR3 in DNA: TGTGCCTGGAGTAGAGTGGCCCTCTATGGCTACACCTTC.

The rearrangement uses TRBV9 and TRBJ1-2, with D tentatively TRBD1 (5 bases). The ends were cut back, 2 bases at V and 4 bases at J, with 12 bases in the middle. CDR1 SGDLS and CDR2 YYNGEE come from the germline V gene. This CDR3 has 14 residues. The CDR3 DNA reads TGTGCCAGCAGCGTCGGGGACGGTTCCTATGGCTACACCTTC. It codes for CASSVGDGSYGYTF.

J is TRBJ1-3 and V is TRBV4-3, with D tentatively TRBD1 (5 bases). With 1 base removed from V and 2 bases from J, the gap between germline ends came to 9 bases. From germline, CDR1 is LGHNA and CDR2 YSLEER. The CDR3 sequence is 15 residues long. In DNA form, the CDR3 reads TGCGCCAGCAGCCAAGGGCAGGGCCCTGGAAACACCATATATTTT. Its translation is CASSQGQGPGNTIYF.

The chain recombines TRBV29-1 with TRBJ1-2; D perhaps matches TRBD1 (5 bases). The CDR3 is 12 amino acids. V lost 7 bases to trimming and J lost 3 bases, with 12 bases between them. Looked up from germline, CDR1 is SQVTM and CDR2 is ANQGSEA. The CDR3 sequence is CSGREGHYGYTF. The CDR3, as DNA: TGCAGCGGGAGGGAGGGACACTATGGCTACACCTTC. Looking up the rest from reference TRBV29-1 and TRBJ1-2 gives the full variable domain: SAVISQKPSRDICQRGTSLTIQCQVDSQVTMMFWYRQQPGQSLTLIATANQGSEATYESGFVIDKFPISRPNLTFSTLTVSNMSPEDSSIYLCSGREGHYGYTFGSGTRLTVV.

J is TRBJ2-3 and V is TRBV20-1, with no clear D. V was trimmed by 7 bases and J by 4 bases, leaving 9 bases between them. This CDR3 region has 11 residues. Germline assignment: CDR1 DFQATT and CDR2 SNEGSKA (reference sequence). The CDR3 nucleotides are TGCAGTGTTATTCGGGCAGATACGCAGTATTTT. The encoded protein is CSVIRADTQYF.